This T cell receptor (beta chain) was profiled in a study of T cells in Graves' hyperthyroidism and ophthalmopathy. TCR beta CDR3 regions were amplified from RNA transcripts. The TCR CDR3 was amplified in a first-round RT-PCR using the HTBI primer set. TCRdb reprocessed the multiplex PCR reads via MiXCR and lists one record per CDR3 protein. Of 600,000 or so distinct CDR3 sequences detected, more than 14% appear once; the ten largest clones hold approximately 12%. The CDR3 is 12 amino acids. Trimming took 4 bases from V and 2 from J, leaving 4 bases between them. Per the germline V gene, CDR1 is KGHSH and CDR2 is LQKENI. As to this clonotype: Given a much more abundant clone one base away, this may be a read error. Lacking the conserved final phenylalanine or tryptophan, this CDR3 likely reflects a read error.

This receptor was obtained from a woman in her forties or fifties with Graves' ophthalmopathy. Sequenced material: blood. The V gene is TRBV18, the J gene TRBJ2-3, with D unresolved. CDR3 residues: CASSHYTDTQYL. Here the CDR3 DNA reads TGTGCCAGCTCACATTACACAGATACGCAGTATCTT.